These 25 T cell receptor beta chains share one sample of origin, sequenced in a study of technical replicates of blood from a handful of donors. The repertoire was sequenced with immunoSEQ multiplex PCR; TCRdb's copy has only in-frame clones and lacks some. Of tens of thousands of clones listed, around 90% were seen once; the top ten hold roughly 0.27%. The specimen sequenced was T cells isolated from PBMCs. These receptor sequences come from a human donor in good health.

J is TRBJ1-5 and V is TRBV6-5; D is uncertain. V was clipped by 6 bases and J by 0 bases, with 12 bases between them. The CDR3 is 15 amino acids. Per the germline V gene, CDR1 is MNHEY and CDR2 is SVGAGI. Here the CDR3 reads CASSRSPTSNQPQHF. The DNA of the CDR3 is TGTGCCAGCAGCCGTAGCCCTACTAGCAATCAGCCCCAGCATTTT.

The chain combines TRBV5-6 with TRBJ1-5; TRBD1 agrees at 10 bases. V lost 3 bases and J lost 5; bases outside the gene matches: 8. The CDR3 is 16 amino acids. Germline V lookup: CDR1 SGHDT, CDR2 YYEEEE. The CDR3 DNA reads as TGTGCCAGCAGCTCGACGACAGGGGGCAACCATCAGCCCCAGCATTTT. It specifies CASSSTTGGNHQPQHF.

This chain links TRBV6-5 with TRBJ1-5; D call uncertain. Trimming removed 2 bases from V and 1 base from J, with 9 bases in between. Germline CDR1 MNHEY, CDR2 SVGAGI. The CDR3 sequence is 15 residues long. The CDR3 sequence is CASSYRGESNQPQHF. DNA for the CDR3: TGTGCCAGCAGTTACAGAGGAGAAAGCAATCAGCCCCAGCATTTT.

This chain joins TRBV2 and TRBJ2-1; D call uncertain. Germline V gives CDR1 SNHLY, CDR2 FYNNEI. Trimming pared 9 bases from V and 8 bases from J, leaving 11 bases between. The CDR3 length is 11 residues. For the CDR3, the DNA is TGTGCCAGTAACTACGGCGATGAGCAGTTCTTC. Translated, it gives CASNYGDEQFF.

The J gene is TRBJ2-7, the V gene TRBV27; the D is unclear. This CDR3 contains 13 residues. With 2 bases removed from V and 6 bases from J, the gap between germline ends came to 11 bases. Looked up from germline, CDR1 is MNHEY and CDR2 is SMNVEV (reference sequence). CDR3 sequence: CASSLRGPGEQYF. CDR3 nucleotide sequence: TGTGCCAGCAGTTTAAGAGGTCCCGGCGAGCAGTACTTC.

This clone is a singleton in its sample. The chain recombines TRBV19 with TRBJ2-7; TRBD2 might be the D (6 bases). The CDR3 consists of 14 residues. Germline CDR1 is LNHDA and CDR2 is SQIVND (reference sequence). The ends were cut back, 3 bases at V and 4 bases at J, with 13 bases in the middle. CDR3 DNA sequence: TGTGCCAGTAGTATCACGGGAGAGTTTTACGAGCAGTACTTC. This encodes CASSITGEFYEQYF.

V gene TRBV6-6 combines with J gene TRBJ1-5; D is unresolved. The CDR3 contains 13 residues. CDR1 and CDR2 from the germline V gene are MNHNY and SVGAGI (reference sequence). V was shortened by 9 bases and J by 7 bases, with 16 bases between the two germline ends. CDR3 nucleotides: TGTGCCAGTGGGGAGGCCCTCGGGCAGCCCCAGCATTTT. Protein sequence: CASGEALGQPQHF.

The genes are TRBV2 and TRBJ1-1; TRBD1 might be the D (5 bases). Per the germline V gene, CDR1 is SNHLY and CDR2 is FYNNEI. Trimming removed 4 bases at V and 6 bases at J, with 18 bases between. The CDR3 has 15 residues. CDR3 coding DNA: TGTGCCAGCAGTGGGGGGGGAAGCCCTAACGCTGAAGCTTTCTTT. It codes for CASSGGGSPNAEAFF. Looking up the rest from reference TRBV2 and TRBJ1-1 gives the full variable domain: EPEVTQTPSHQVTQMGQEVILRCVPISNHLYFYWYRQILGQKVEFLVSFYNNEISEKSEIFDDQFSVERPDGSNFTLKIRSTKLEDSAMYFCASSGGGSPNAEAFFGQGTRLTVV.

The V gene is TRBV27, the J gene TRBJ1-1; D not certain. Deletions cut 2 bases from V and 4 bases from J, with 8 bases between. This CDR3 comprises 13 residues. Germline V gene lookup returns CDR1 MNHEY and CDR2 SMNVEV (reference sequence). CDR3 sequence reads: CASSLEVATEAFF. For the CDR3, the DNA is TGTGCCAGCAGTTTAGAGGTTGCCACTGAAGCTTTCTTT.

V is TRBV19 and J is TRBJ2-7, with D perhaps TRBD1 (5 bases). This CDR3 spans 14 amino acids. Germline loops: CDR1 LNHDA, CDR2 SQIVND (reference sequence). V shed 3 bases and J shed 1 base, with 10 bases lying between them. The CDR3 region is CASSIGKGSYEQYF. In DNA form, the CDR3 reads TGTGCCAGTAGTATTGGAAAGGGGTCCTACGAGCAGTACTTC.

The rearrangement links TRBV7-9 to TRBJ1-6, with a possible D match to TRBD1 (6 bases). Germline assignment: CDR1 SEHNR and CDR2 FQNEAQ (reference sequence). CDR3 length: 14 amino acids. The V gene lost 5 bases and the J gene lost 7 bases, with 12 bases spanning the gap. CDR3 sequence (DNA): TGTGCCAGCAGCCTTGACCAGGGGAATTCACCCCTCCACTTT. It translates to CASSLDQGNSPLHF.

V and J are TRBV28 and TRBJ2-7; TRBD2 is a possible D gene (5 bases). Trimming stripped 7 bases from V and 5 bases from J, with 18 bases between. This CDR3 comprises 14 residues. Germline V gives CDR1 MDHEN, CDR2 SYDVKM. The CDR3 region has the DNA TGTGCCAGCATCCTACGACTATCGGTCGACGAGCAGTACTTC. This sequence encodes CASILRLSVDEQYF.

This rearrangement joins TRBV7-9 to TRBJ1-5; no firm D call. The CDR3 consists of 14 residues. Trimming cost V 7 bases and J 1 base, with 11 bases left between them. Germline loops: CDR1 SEHNR, CDR2 FQNEAQ (reference sequence). CDR3 bases: TGTGCCAGCACCCAGTCCAGAAGCAATCAGCCCCAGCATTTT. Its translation is CASTQSRSNQPQHF.

The rearrangement uses TRBV6-1 and TRBJ1-5, with TRBD1 matching 10 bases. V gave up 4 bases and J gave up 5 bases; unmatched junction bases: 5. CDR1 MNHNS and CDR2 SASEGT come from the germline V gene. This CDR3 contains 15 residues. In DNA, the CDR3 is TGTGCCAGCAGTGGAGGGACAGGGGCCCATCAGCCCCAGCATTTT. It is translated as CASSGGTGAHQPQHF.

The chain links TRBV21-1 to TRBJ2-1; TRBD2 reflects the table's D call only, with no check against the DNA. TRBV21-1 is shown as a pseudogene. The CDR3 is made up of 15 amino acids. The CDR3: CASSKRRRASNEQFF. In DNA, the CDR3 is TGTGCCAGCAGCAAACGCCGGCGGGCGTCCAATGAGCAGTTCTTC.

The chain carries TRBV27 and TRBJ2-1, with D possibly matching TRBD2 (6 bases). The ends were cut back, 8 bases at V and 7 bases at J, with 12 bases in the middle. Germline CDR1 and CDR2: MNHEY and SMNVEV (reference sequence). This CDR3 comprises 12 residues. CDR3 in DNA: TGTGCCAGCTCGGGAGTGAGGAATGAGCAGTTCTTC. Translating it yields CASSGVRNEQFF.

The chain joins TRBV4-1 to TRBJ2-1; TRBD1 aligns across 9 bases. J gave up 5 bases and V 5 bases, and 7 bases lay outside the gene matches. This CDR3 is built from 15 residues. The germline CDR1 and CDR2 sequences are MGHRA and YSYEKL. This CDR3 reads CASSMLGTGNNEQFF. The CDR3 bases are TGCGCCAGCAGCATGTTGGGGACAGGGAACAATGAGCAGTTCTTC.

This chain links TRBV25-1 with TRBJ1-5; 7 nucleotides line up with TRBD1. V shed 6 bases and J 5 bases; nucleotides not matched to a gene: 7. The CDR3 totals 14 residues. Looked up from germline, CDR1 is MGHDK and CDR2 is SYGVNS. CDR3 sequence reads: CASSETGEDQPQHF. The CDR3 DNA reads TGTGCCAGCAGCGAAACAGGGGAAGATCAGCCCCAGCATTTT. Together with reference TRBV25-1 and TRBJ1-5, the CDR3 gives the full variable domain: EADIYQTPRYLVIGTGKKITLECSQTMGHDKMYWYQQDPGMELHLIHYSYGVNSTEKGDLSSESTVSRIRTEHFPLTLESARPSHTSQYLCASSETGEDQPQHFGDGTRLSIL.

This chain connects TRBV5-6 to TRBJ1-6, with D possibly TRBD1 on 6 matching bases. The CDR3 totals 17 residues. Germline V lookup: CDR1 SGHDT, CDR2 YYEEEE. Trimming cost V 3 bases and J 3 bases, with 16 bases left between them. Written as DNA, the CDR3 is TGTGCCAGCAGCTCATGGACAGAAGGGCTCTATAATTCACCCCTCCACTTT. Amino acid sequence: CASSSWTEGLYNSPLHF. The full variable domain, in which reference TRBV5-6 and TRBJ1-6 provide the parts outside the CDR3, is DAGVTQSPTHLIKTRGQQVTLRCSPKSGHDTVSWYQQALGQGPQFIFQYYEEEERQRGNFPDRFSGHQFPNYSSELNVNALLLGDSALYLCASSSWTEGLYNSPLHFGNGTRLTVT.

This sequence joins TRBV5-4 and TRBJ2-3; possibly TRBD1 for D (5 bases). In germline, CDR1 is SGHNT, CDR2 YYREEE (reference sequence). The CDR3 runs 15 residues. Trimming removed 4 bases at V and 1 base at J, with 13 bases between. CDR3 in amino acids: CASSLNKQGTDTQYF. CDR3 in DNA: TGTGCCAGCAGCCTAAACAAACAGGGCACAGATACGCAGTATTTT. Full variable domain (missing parts from reference TRBV5-4 and TRBJ2-3): ETGVTQSPTHLIKTRGQQVTLRCSSQSGHNTVSWYQQALGQGPQFIFQYYREEENGRGNFPPRFSGLQFPNYSSELNVNALELDDSALYLCASSLNKQGTDTQYFGPGTRLTVL.

The rearrangement joins TRBV28 to TRBJ1-1, with D possibly being TRBD1 (6 bases). CDR1 MDHEN and CDR2 SYDVKM come from the germline V gene. This CDR3 region has 13 residues. The V gene lost 2 bases and the J gene lost 3 bases, with 7 bases spanning the gap. This CDR3 is CASSLDRYTEAFF. The CDR3 DNA is TGTGCCAGCAGTTTAGACAGGTACACTGAAGCTTTCTTT.

The rearrangement uses TRBV19 and TRBJ2-6, with D possibly being TRBD1 (6 bases). CDR1 is LNHDA, CDR2 SQIVND, per germline (reference sequence). Trimming cost V 5 bases and J 0 bases, with 11 bases left between them. This CDR3 is 16 amino acids long. CDR3 sequence: CASSSGTLSGANVLTF. Written as DNA, the CDR3 is TGTGCCAGTAGTTCGGGGACACTCTCTGGGGCCAACGTCCTGACTTTC. Using reference TRBV19 and TRBJ2-6 for the parts outside the CDR3, the full variable domain is DGGITQSPKYLFRKEGQNVTLSCEQNLNHDAMYWYRQDPGQGLRLIYYSQIVNDFQKGDIAEGYSVSREKKESFPLTVTSAQKNPTAFYLCASSSGTLSGANVLTFGAGSRLTVL.

V is TRBV28 and J is TRBJ1-4; 7 nucleotides line up with TRBD1. The CDR3 consists of 15 residues. Losses at the gene ends were 7 bases for V and 1 base for J; bases not matched to a gene: 6. From germline, CDR1 is MDHEN and CDR2 SYDVKM. CDR3 bases: TGTGCCAGCACCTTCTACAGGGGAACTAATGAAAAACTGTTTTTT. As protein: CASTFYRGTNEKLFF.

This chain uses TRBV6-5 with TRBJ2-2; possibly TRBD2 for D (6 bases). The CDR3 spans 14 residues. The V end was cut by 5 bases, the J end by 5 bases, with 12 bases between. The germline gives CDR1 MNHEY, CDR2 SVGAGI. CDR3 DNA sequence: TGTGCCAGCAGTACGGGAGAAACAACCGGGGAGCTGTTTTTT. Its translation: CASSTGETTGELFF.

CDR3: CASRNLGLAGGTDTQYF. The DNA of the CDR3 is TGTGCCAGCCGAAACCTGGGACTAGCGGGGGGAACAGATACGCAGTATTTT. This chain joins TRBV27 and TRBJ2-3; 15 positions match TRBD2. Trimming at V came to 8 bases and at J to 3 bases, leaving 9 bases not matched to a gene. CDR1 is MNHEY and CDR2 is SMNVEV in the germline V gene (reference sequence). The CDR3 is 17 residues long.